Below are 14 T cell receptor beta chains sequenced from a single sample in a study of beta chain features in type 1 diabetes. Whole-study findings and limits: TCRB CDR3s from Type 1 diabetes patients were moderately but significantly shorter in all four CD4+ subsets.

Every bit of the isolated RNA underwent reverse transcription, so sequencing read expressed TCRB transcripts. Method: immunoSEQ multiplex PCR; TCRdb's copy keeps in-frame clones and lacks some. The sample has a few hundred thousand clones, roughly 24% seen once; the top ten hold more than 0.009%. No antigens are known for them. The specimen sequenced was naive CD4+ T cells from blood. All receptors derive from a woman in her 30s with type 1 diabetes.

The CDR3 region is CAWNKLSAGELFF. CDR3 bases: TGTGCCTGGAATAAGCTTAGTGCCGGGGAGCTGTTTTTT. V usage is TRBV30 and J usage is TRBJ2-2; D ambiguous. V was pared by 4 bases and J by 6 bases, with 12 bases between. This CDR3 is built from 13 residues. Germline V CDR1 and CDR2: GTSNPN, SVGIG (reference sequence).

The V and J genes are TRBV19 and TRBJ2-6, with 7 bases identical to TRBD2. Trimming at V came to 5 bases and at J to 4 bases, leaving 11 bases not matched to a gene. CDR1 LNHDA and CDR2 SQIVND come from the germline V gene (reference sequence). This CDR3 contains 17 residues. This CDR3 is CASSPWGGNGGANVLTF. CDR3 nucleotides: TGTGCCAGTAGTCCTTGGGGGGGAAATGGCGGGGCCAACGTCCTGACTTTC.

This clone was seen only a few times. The V gene is TRBV29-1, the J gene TRBJ1-1; TRBD1 is a possible D gene (6 bases). The V and J ends lost 5 bases and 5 bases respectively, with 18 bases between them. Germline V CDR1 and CDR2: SQVTM, ANQGSEA. This CDR3 contains 14 residues. The CDR3 protein is CSVRDRSVWTEAFF. CDR3 nucleotide sequence: TGCAGCGTTCGAGACAGGAGTGTATGGACTGAAGCTTTCTTT. The full variable domain, completed using reference TRBV29-1 and TRBJ1-1, is SAVISQKPSRDICQRGTSLTIQCQVDSQVTMMFWYRQQPGQSLTLIATANQGSEATYESGFVIDKFPISRPNLTFSTLTVSNMSPEDSSIYLCSVRDRSVWTEAFFGQGTRLTVV.

The CDR3 loop reads CASISGRQGNTIYF. The CDR3 DNA sequence: TGTGCCAGCATTAGTGGCCGACAGGGGAACACCATATATTTT. V usage is TRBV25-1 and J usage is TRBJ1-3; 8 nucleotides match TRBD1. V shed 7 bases and J 7 bases; nucleotides not matched to a gene: 9. CDR3 length: 14 residues. Per germline, CDR1 MGHDK and CDR2 SYGVNS.

This clone was recorded a few times. This chain connects TRBV27 to TRBJ2-5, with TRBD1 matching 9 bases. Per the germline V gene, CDR1 is MNHEY and CDR2 is SMNVEV (reference sequence). Unmatched junction bases numbered 5, after V lost 4 bases and J lost 2 bases. This CDR3 has 15 amino acids. The CDR3 sequence is CASSSDRGIQETQYF. For the CDR3, the DNA is TGTGCCAGCAGTTCGGACAGGGGAATTCAAGAGACCCAGTACTTC.

This chain connects TRBV30 to TRBJ1-2; no clear D. There are 14 residues in the CDR3. The V gene's germline CDR1 is GTSNPN and CDR2 SVGIG (reference sequence). V was cut by 3 bases and J by 4 bases, with 15 bases left in between. This CDR3 is CAWSKVVETYGYTF. CDR3 DNA: TGTGCCTGGAGCAAGGTAGTGGAGACCTATGGCTACACCTTC.

This clone was found a few times. The V gene is TRBV28, the J gene TRBJ2-7; 10 bases fit TRBD2. CDR3 length: 14 amino acids. J gave up 3 bases and V 8 bases, and 7 bases lay outside the gene matches. Germline V CDR1 and CDR2: MDHEN, SYDVKM. The CDR3 DNA is TGTGCCAGCGGATCCGGGACTAGCGACTACGAGCAGTACTTC. This gives the protein CASGSGTSDYEQYF.

In this sample, this clone turned up a few times. The chain links TRBV11-1 to TRBJ2-5, with 9 nucleotides matching TRBD1. V gave up 8 bases and J gave up 4 bases; unmatched junction bases: 2. This CDR3 has 12 residues. Germline CDR1 reads SGHAT; CDR2 reads FQDESV (reference sequence). In DNA, the CDR3 is TGTGCCAGCGCACAGGGGGCAGAGACCCAGTACTTC. It translates to CASAQGAETQYF.

J is TRBJ1-1 and V is TRBV30, with 8 nucleotides matching TRBD1. The ends lost 5 bases at V and 6 bases at J; junction bases unmatched: 2. Germline V CDR1 and CDR2: GTSNPN, SVGIG (reference sequence). CDR3 size: 11 residues. The CDR3 reads CAWAGGAEAFF. Written as DNA, the CDR3 is TGTGCCTGGGCAGGGGGCGCTGAAGCTTTCTTT.

The chain links TRBV15 to TRBJ1-5, with TRBD1 matching over 8 bases. After removal of 0 bases from V and 5 bases from J, the junction contained 6 bases not matched to a gene. The CDR3 contains 16 residues. Per the germline V gene, CDR1 is LNHNV and CDR2 is YYDKDF (reference sequence). The CDR3 DNA is TGTGCCACCAGCAGAGATAGGGCAGGGGGCGATCAGCCCCAGCATTTT. This encodes CATSRDRAGGDQPQHF.

This clone has more than one count but fewer than ten. This chain links TRBV29-1 with TRBJ2-7; unclear D gene. The CDR3 is 13 residues long. From germline, CDR1 is SQVTM and CDR2 ANQGSEA. Trimming left V 4 bases short and J 2 bases short, with 12 bases between. The DNA for the CDR3 is TGCAGCGTTGTCATTCTCCAGACCTACGAGCAGTACTTC. Amino acids: CSVVILQTYEQYF.

The chain has TRBV5-4 and TRBJ2-2, with TRBD2 matching over 9 bases. V lost 0 bases, J lost 8 bases, and 5 bases stayed unmatched. Germline V gives CDR1 SGHNT, CDR2 YYREEE (reference sequence). The CDR3 length is 15 residues. The CDR3 sequence is CASSLGLAATGELFF. The CDR3 DNA sequence: TGTGCCAGCAGCTTGGGACTAGCGGCCACGGGGGAGCTGTTTTTT.

This clone occurred a few times. The chain recombines TRBV7-9 with TRBJ2-1, with 8 bases aligning to TRBD2. The V gene's germline CDR1 is SEHNR and CDR2 FQNEAQ (reference sequence). V trimming: 2 bases; J trimming: 5 bases; junction bases outside the gene matches: 5. This CDR3 has 15 amino acids. The DNA of the CDR3 is TGTGCCAGCAGCTTAAGCGGGAGAGGGAACAATGAGCAGTTCTTC. Residues: CASSLSGRGNNEQFF.

This clone came up a few times. The chain combines TRBV4-1 with TRBJ2-3; 7 bases match TRBD2. Germline V CDR1 and CDR2: MGHRA, YSYEKL. V lost 1 base to trimming and J lost 4 bases; unmatched junction nucleotides: 5. The CDR3 loop spans 15 amino acids. Here the CDR3 reads CASSQAGLGPDTQYF. CDR3 in DNA: TGCGCCAGCAGCCAAGCAGGACTAGGCCCAGATACGCAGTATTTT.